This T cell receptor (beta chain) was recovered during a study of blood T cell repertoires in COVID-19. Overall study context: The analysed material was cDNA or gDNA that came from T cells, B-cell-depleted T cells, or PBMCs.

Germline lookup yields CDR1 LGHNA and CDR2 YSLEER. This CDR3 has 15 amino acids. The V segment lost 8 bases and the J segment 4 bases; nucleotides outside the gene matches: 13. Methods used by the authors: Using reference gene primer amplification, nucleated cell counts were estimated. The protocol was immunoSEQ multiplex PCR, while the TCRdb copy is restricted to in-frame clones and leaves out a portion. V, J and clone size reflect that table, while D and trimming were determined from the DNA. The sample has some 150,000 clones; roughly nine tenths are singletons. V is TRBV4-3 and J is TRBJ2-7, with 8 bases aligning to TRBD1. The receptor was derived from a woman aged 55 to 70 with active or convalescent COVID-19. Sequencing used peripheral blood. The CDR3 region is CASGLWRGQEYEQYF. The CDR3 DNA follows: TGCGCCAGCGGCCTCTGGCGGGGACAGGAATACGAGCAGTACTTC.